Shown below are 7 T cell receptor beta chains from a single sample sequenced in a study of cytomegalovirus exposure and HLA in healthy donors. PCR used 60 Vbeta primers and 13 Jbeta primers. Sequencing was performed with immunoSEQ multiplex PCR; in TCRdb, only in-frame clones are kept and a portion is missing. The data contain around 120,000 clones, roughly 80% of them singletons. The source material was PBMCs. Receptor source: a woman in her forties in good health and CMV-seronegative.

This clone was seen once. The chain carries TRBV7-6 and TRBJ2-7, with 10 positions matching TRBD2. Germline CDR1 and CDR2: SGHVS and FNYEAQ. The CDR3 is 15 residues long. The V segment lost 5 bases and the J segment 4 bases; nucleotides outside the gene matches: 8. In DNA, the CDR3 is TGTGCCAGCAGCCCGGAAGCGGGAGGGCCTTACGAGCAGTACTTC. Its translation is CASSPEAGGPYEQYF. The whole variable domain, filled in from reference TRBV7-6 and TRBJ2-7, reads GAGVSQSPRYKVTKRGQDVALRCDPISGHVSLYWYRQALGQGPEFLTYFNYEAQQDKSGLPNDRFSAERPEGSISTLTIQRTEQRDSAMYRCASSPEAGGPYEQYFGPGTRLTVT.

The chain couples TRBV19 to TRBJ2-7; maybe TRBD2 (5 bases). V dropped 5 bases and J dropped 2 bases, with 16 bases sitting between them. CDR1 LNHDA and CDR2 SQIVND come from the germline V gene (reference sequence). CDR3 length: 15 residues. The CDR3 nucleotides are TGTGCCAGTAGTGCCGCCGCGGGCCATCCCTACGAGCAGTACTTC. This gives the protein CASSAAAGHPYEQYF.

V is TRBV11-2 and J is TRBJ2-1, with 9 bases aligning to TRBD2. With V trimmed by 4 bases and J by 0 bases, 10 bases remained unmatched. CDR3 length equals 18 residues. Germline values: CDR1 SGHAT, CDR2 FQNNGV. Here the CDR3 DNA reads TGTGCCAGCAGCTCTAGCGGGATCTACTCTCTCTCCTACAATGAGCAGTTCTTC. This sequence encodes CASSSSGIYSLSYNEQFF.

As regards this clone: The sample holds other DNA sequences that translate to the same CDR3. The chain joins TRBV28 to TRBJ2-7; the match to TRBD2 covers 9 bases. V was clipped by 5 bases and J by 2 bases; unmatched bases: 4. The germline V gene encodes CDR1 MDHEN and CDR2 SYDVKM. The CDR3 is 14 amino acids. The CDR3 coding sequence is TGTGCCAGCAGTCCCGGGACTAGCACCTACGAGCAGTACTTC. Its protein product is CASSPGTSTYEQYF.

To note about this clone: The same CDR3 can be traced to other DNA sequences in this sample. V gene TRBV28 combines with J gene TRBJ1-1; TRBD1 aligns across 7 bases. From germline, CDR1 is MDHEN and CDR2 SYDVKM. This CDR3 has 14 residues. V dropped 5 bases and J dropped 5; count of bases not matched to a gene: 8. CDR3: CASSLTGAWTEAFF. CDR3 DNA: TGTGCCAGCAGTCTCACAGGGGCCTGGACTGAAGCTTTCTTT.

Here the CDR3 reads CASSESDYGYTF. CDR3 bases: TGTGCCAGCAGTGAATCGGACTATGGCTACACCTTC. The chain uses TRBV2 and TRBJ1-2; D unclear. The germline V and J ends were trimmed by 2 bases and 3 bases, with 4 bases remaining between them. Germline V gene lookup returns CDR1 SNHLY and CDR2 FYNNEI. The CDR3 is made up of 12 amino acids.

The chain uses TRBV28 and TRBJ1-5; 7 bases agree with TRBD1. V was clipped by 10 bases and J by 3 bases; unmatched bases: 18. Germline loops: CDR1 MDHEN, CDR2 SYDVKM. CDR3 length: 17 residues. The CDR3 DNA is TGTGCCACCAAATCCCGACCCGGGACAGACCTCAATCAGCCCCAGCATTTT. As protein: CATKSRPGTDLNQPQHF.